This T cell receptor beta chain was sequenced for a study of cytomegalovirus exposure and HLA in healthy donors. Vbeta (60) and Jbeta (13) primers were used in the PCR. This table comes from immunoSEQ multiplex PCR, and its TCRdb copy is limited to in-frame clones, with some not included. This table holds approximately 110,000 clones, roughly 82% found once. Per germline, CDR1 SGHDN and CDR2 FVKESK. Trimming at V came to 4 bases and at J to 7 bases, leaving 6 bases not matched to a gene. The length of the CDR3 is 14 residues. The sequencing sample was made of PBMCs. This TCR derives from a woman aged 60-75 years in good health and CMV-seropositive. The V call is TRBV14, the J call TRBJ1-4; TRBD1 agrees at 7 bases. In nucleotides, the CDR3 is TGTGCCAGCAGCCCACAGGGGCTGCGTGAAAAACTGTTTTTT. Amino acids: CASSPQGLREKLFF.